These 30 T cell receptor beta chains were sequenced from one sample in a study of shared clonotypes between healthy human individuals. TCRdb's copy holds only in-frame clones and misses some; the assay was immunoSEQ multiplex PCR. The sample shows approximately 590,000 clones, about 95% of them seen only once. Only CD45RO-negative cells positively selected for CCR7 counted as naive CD8 cells, so terminally differentiated effector memory CD45RA+ cells were excluded. The sequenced sample consisted of naive CD8+ T cells sorted from blood. These receptors came from a woman aged 30 to 39 in good health.

The chain is built from TRBV5-1 and TRBJ2-4; D gene uncertain. Per germline, CDR1 SGHRS and CDR2 YFSETQ. The CDR3 contains 11 residues. Trimming took off 0 bases at V and 9 bases at J, with 4 bases between the two ends. In DNA, the CDR3 is TGCGCCAGCAGCTTGGCAGGCATTCAGTACTTC. This sequence encodes CASSLAGIQYF.

J is TRBJ2-2 and V is TRBV28, with 7 bases that match TRBD2. Germline trimming cut 10 bases from V and 7 bases from J; bases unmatched to any gene: 12. The CDR3 has 14 residues. The germline gives CDR1 MDHEN, CDR2 SYDVKM. The CDR3: CAIYSGGGGGELFF. The CDR3 bases are TGTGCCATCTACTCGGGAGGCGGTGGCGGGGAGCTGTTTTTT. The complete variable domain, with remaining parts taken from reference TRBV28 and TRBJ2-2, reads DVKVTQSSRYLVKRTGEKVFLECVQDMDHENMFWYRQDPGLGLRLIYFSYDVKMKEKGDIPEGYSVSREKKERFSLILESASTNQTSMYLCAIYSGGGGGELFFGEGSRLTVL.

The genes are TRBV5-1 and TRBJ1-5, with unresolved D. The CDR3 runs to 13 residues. The ends were cut back, 4 bases at V and 6 bases at J, with 11 bases in the middle. The germline V gene encodes CDR1 SGHRS and CDR2 YFSETQ. CDR3 nucleotides: TGCGCCAGCAGCCCTTCCCTCGGTCAGCCCCAGCATTTT. Its protein is CASSPSLGQPQHF.

The genes are TRBV6-1 and TRBJ2-7, with 12 bases fitting TRBD2. The V segment lost 8 bases and the J segment 4 bases; nucleotides outside the gene matches: 3. Germline lookup yields CDR1 MNHNS and CDR2 SASEGT. The CDR3 length is 13 residues. The DNA of the CDR3 is TGTGCCAGCCGGACTAGCGGGGTTTACGAGCAGTACTTC. Amino acids: CASRTSGVYEQYF.

V usage is TRBV2 and J usage is TRBJ1-2; D is uncertain. V dropped 10 bases and J dropped 4 bases, with 13 bases sitting between them. CDR1 SNHLY and CDR2 FYNNEI come from the germline V gene. The CDR3 covers 12 residues. The chain's CDR3 is CATARRSYGYTF. DNA for the CDR3: TGTGCCACAGCAAGGCGCAGCTATGGCTACACCTTC.

V is TRBV6-6 and J is TRBJ2-1; no reliable D call. V was shortened by 6 bases and J by 8 bases, with 14 bases between the two germline ends. This CDR3 region has 13 residues. Germline CDR1 MNHNY, CDR2 SVGAGI (reference sequence). The CDR3 protein is CASSSQAMDEQFF. The CDR3 DNA is TGTGCCAGCAGCTCCCAGGCGATGGATGAGCAGTTCTTC.

The chain couples TRBV27 to TRBJ1-2; TRBD1 might be the D (5 bases). The V gene's germline CDR1 is MNHEY and CDR2 SMNVEV (reference sequence). This CDR3 has 14 residues. The ends were cut back, 3 bases at V and 8 bases at J, with 16 bases in the middle. The CDR3 region is CASSLSGQTSGYTF. The CDR3 coding sequence is TGTGCCAGCAGTTTGTCAGGGCAAACGTCCGGCTACACCTTC.

The rearrangement uses TRBV2 and TRBJ2-1, with D perhaps TRBD2 (5 bases). The CDR3 sequence is 15 residues long. V lost 3 bases and J lost 4, with 13 bases in between. CDR1 and CDR2 from the germline V gene are SNHLY and FYNNEI. The CDR3: CASSEGSAYYNEQFF. The CDR3 coding sequence is TGTGCCAGCAGTGAGGGTAGCGCTTATTACAATGAGCAGTTCTTC. Supplemented by reference TRBV2 and TRBJ2-1, the full variable domain reads EPEVTQTPSHQVTQMGQEVILRCVPISNHLYFYWYRQILGQKVEFLVSFYNNEISEKSEIFDDQFSVERPDGSNFTLKIRSTKLEDSAMYFCASSEGSAYYNEQFFGPGTRLTVL.

The chain couples TRBV19 to TRBJ2-6; D uncertain. This CDR3 region has 18 residues. Deletions cut 2 bases from V and 5 bases from J, with 19 bases between. CDR1 LNHDA and CDR2 SQIVND come from the germline V gene (reference sequence). This CDR3 reads CASSIPLTSQSRANVLTF. In DNA, the CDR3 is TGTGCCAGTAGTATACCGCTGACATCACAAAGTCGGGCCAACGTCCTGACTTTC. Combining the CDR3 with reference TRBV19 and TRBJ2-6 gives the whole variable domain DGGITQSPKYLFRKEGQNVTLSCEQNLNHDAMYWYRQDPGQGLRLIYYSQIVNDFQKGDIAEGYSVSREKKESFPLTVTSAQKNPTAFYLCASSIPLTSQSRANVLTFGAGSRLTVL.

The rearrangement joins TRBV5-4 to TRBJ2-5; D not resolved. The CDR3 is 11 amino acids. Germline lookup yields CDR1 SGHNT and CDR2 YYREEE (reference sequence). The ends were cut back, 4 bases at V and 1 base at J, with 2 bases in the middle. The CDR3: CASSRQETQYF. CDR3 bases: TGTGCCAGCAGCCGCCAAGAGACCCAGTACTTC. The full variable domain, with the rest looked up from reference TRBV5-4 and TRBJ2-5, is ETGVTQSPTHLIKTRGQQVTLRCSSQSGHNTVSWYQQALGQGPQFIFQYYREEENGRGNFPPRFSGLQFPNYSSELNVNALELDDSALYLCASSRQETQYFGPGTRLLVL.

The genes are TRBV7-8 and TRBJ1-5; D is unclear. The CDR3 contains 16 residues. V shed 2 bases and J shed 4 bases, with 15 bases lying between them. Germline CDR1 SGHVS, CDR2 FQNEAQ. The CDR3 DNA reads TGTGCCAGCAGCTTATTACGCGGTTTCGGAAATCAGCCCCAGCATTTT. Protein sequence: CASSLLRGFGNQPQHF.

The chain carries TRBV13 and TRBJ2-7; D is uncertain. V dropped 5 bases and J dropped 2 bases, with 10 bases sitting between them. Germline V CDR1 and CDR2: PRHDT, FYEKMQ (reference sequence). This CDR3 is built from 13 residues. CDR3 nucleotides: TGTGCCAGCAGCGATCGTGGGGCCTACGAGCAGTACTTC. It translates to CASSDRGAYEQYF.

This chain uses TRBV28 with TRBJ2-5; D gene uncertain. The J call may be incorrect, as the DNA end agrees better with TRBJ2-7. The CDR3 is made up of 12 amino acids. Looked up from germline, CDR1 is MDHEN and CDR2 is SYDVKM. The CDR3 DNA reads TGTGCCAGCAGTTTAACCCTCTACGAGCAGTACTTC. It yields the protein CASSLTLYEQYF.

This chain links TRBV27 with TRBJ2-7; 9 positions match TRBD1. Per the germline V gene, CDR1 is MNHEY and CDR2 is SMNVEV (reference sequence). The CDR3 consists of 14 residues. The junction had 5 bases not matched to a gene; V was cut back by 6 bases and J by 2 bases. CDR3 coding DNA: TGTGCCAGCAGGGGACAGGGTGAGACCTACGAGCAGTACTTC. Its translation is CASRGQGETYEQYF.

The gene calls are TRBV6-1 and TRBJ1-1; 7 nucleotides line up with TRBD1. CDR1 is MNHNS and CDR2 is SASEGT in the germline V gene. This CDR3 has 14 residues. After removal of 0 bases from V and 6 bases from J, the junction contained 4 bases not matched to a gene. CDR3 amino acids: CASSEAGQVPEAFF. DNA of the CDR3: TGTGCCAGCAGTGAAGCAGGACAGGTTCCTGAAGCTTTCTTT.

V gene TRBV27 combines with J gene TRBJ1-1; TRBD1 might be the D (5 bases). This CDR3 has 15 residues. V lost 6 bases and J 5 bases, leaving 19 bases between the germline ends. Germline CDR1 reads MNHEY; CDR2 reads SMNVEV (reference sequence). The chain's CDR3 is CASSPPGGSGTEAFF. The CDR3 bases are TGTGCCAGCAGCCCCCCTGGGGGTAGTGGGACTGAAGCTTTCTTT.

The chain has TRBV7-8 and TRBJ2-7; 14 positions agree with TRBD2. This CDR3 has 17 amino acids. V was pared by 4 bases and J by 1 base, with 6 bases of the junction left unmatched. Germline values: CDR1 SGHVS, CDR2 FQNEAQ. The DNA of the CDR3 is TGTGCCAGCAGCTCCTTCGGACTAGCGGGAGGTTCCTACGAGCAGTACTTC. Its protein product is CASSSFGLAGGSYEQYF.

This chain uses TRBV28 with TRBJ2-3, with 7 bases aligning to TRBD1. V shed 9 bases, J shed 5 bases, and the junction held 11 bases outside the gene matches. This CDR3 has 14 residues. The germline V gene encodes CDR1 MDHEN and CDR2 SYDVKM. Here the CDR3 DNA reads TGTGCCAGTCGCCTACTAGGGGGCATAGATACGCAGTATTTT. Amino acids: CASRLLGGIDTQYF.

The V call is TRBV23-1, the J call TRBJ1-2; 8 positions match TRBD1. TRBV23-1 belongs to the ORF category, with a function that is uncertain. Losses at the gene ends were 0 bases for V and 7 bases for J; bases not matched to a gene: 7. CDR3 size: 15 residues. The CDR3 protein is CASSQSTGVGPGYTF. The CDR3 DNA sequence: TGCGCCAGCAGTCAATCGACAGGGGTCGGCCCTGGCTACACCTTC.

This rearrangement joins TRBV27 to TRBJ2-7; TRBD1 matches at 12 bases. The V segment lost 3 bases and the J segment 6 bases; nucleotides outside the gene matches: 3. Germline V gives CDR1 MNHEY, CDR2 SMNVEV (reference sequence). This CDR3 comprises 14 residues. CDR3 DNA sequence: TGTGCCAGCAGTTTGGGGACAGGGGGCCTCGAGCAGTACTTC. This encodes CASSLGTGGLEQYF.

The chain combines TRBV9 with TRBJ2-5; D is uncertain. The CDR3 extends over 18 amino acids. V lost 0 bases, J lost 1 base, and 19 bases lay in between. CDR1 and CDR2 from the germline V gene are SGDLS and YYNGEE. In DNA, the CDR3 is TGTGCCAGCAGCGTAGAAAGCTTTGTGGTGACTTTCCAAGAGACCCAGTACTTC. This translates into CASSVESFVVTFQETQYF. Variable domain in full (rest from reference TRBV9 and TRBJ2-5): DSGVTQTPKHLITATGQRVTLRCSPRSGDLSVYWYQQSLDQGLQFLIQYYNGEERAKGNILERFSAQQFPDLHSELNLSSLELGDSALYFCASSVESFVVTFQETQYFGPGTRLLVL.

The chain recombines TRBV19 with TRBJ2-7, with a weak D call TRBD1 (7 bases). Trimming pared 3 bases from V and 3 bases from J, leaving 12 bases between. Germline V lookup: CDR1 LNHDA, CDR2 SQIVND (reference sequence). The CDR3 has 14 residues. CDR3 sequence (DNA): TGTGCCAGTAGTATTTGGCAGGGGGGCTACGAGCAGTACTTC. Its protein product is CASSIWQGGYEQYF. Full variable domain (remainder filled in from reference TRBV19 and TRBJ2-7): DGGITQSPKYLFRKEGQNVTLSCEQNLNHDAMYWYRQDPGQGLRLIYYSQIVNDFQKGDIAEGYSVSREKKESFPLTVTSAQKNPTAFYLCASSIWQGGYEQYFGPGTRLTVT.

The chain combines TRBV19 with TRBJ1-1; TRBD1 matches 8 bases. The germline gives CDR1 LNHDA, CDR2 SQIVND (reference sequence). The CDR3 contains 15 residues. V lost 7 bases to trimming and J lost 0 bases; unmatched junction nucleotides: 7. The chain's CDR3 is CASIGWTGLNTEAFF. The CDR3 nucleotides read TGTGCCAGTATCGGGTGGACAGGGCTGAACACTGAAGCTTTCTTT.

The rearrangement uses TRBV5-6 and TRBJ2-1; D not resolved. V gave up 4 bases and J gave up 8 bases, with 10 bases separating them. This CDR3 spans 12 amino acids. Germline loops: CDR1 SGHDT, CDR2 YYEEEE. CDR3 region: CASSLEGHEQFF. Written as DNA, the CDR3 is TGTGCCAGCAGCCTGGAAGGGCATGAGCAGTTCTTC.

Here the CDR3 reads CASSLRLAGQYF. CDR3 DNA: TGCGCCAGCAGCCTGAGACTAGCTGGGCAGTACTTC. V usage is TRBV4-1 and J usage is TRBJ2-5; 7 bases align to TRBD2. The CDR3 length is 12 residues. Germline V gene lookup returns CDR1 MGHRA and CDR2 YSYEKL. The trim removed 4 bases at V and 11 bases at J, leaving 7 bases unmatched.

The gene calls are TRBV14 and TRBJ2-7, with a tentative D call TRBD2 (7 bases). Germline CDR1 reads SGHDN; CDR2 reads FVKESK. The CDR3 loop spans 14 amino acids. V shed 4 bases and J shed 8 bases, with 18 bases lying between them. The CDR3 reads CASSRGGAYVQQYF. DNA for the CDR3: TGTGCCAGCAGCCGAGGGGGGGCGTATGTTCAGCAGTACTTC.

This sequence joins TRBV10-2 and TRBJ2-1; TRBD2 aligns across 9 bases. Losses at the gene ends were 5 bases for V and 9 bases for J; bases not matched to a gene: 14. CDR1 and CDR2 (germline): WSHSY, SAAADI. The CDR3 is made up of 16 amino acids. CDR3 region: CASSSAREGERGEQFF. The DNA for the CDR3 is TGCGCCAGCAGTTCGGCGCGGGAGGGCGAGCGGGGTGAGCAGTTCTTC.

This chain joins TRBV7-9 and TRBJ1-1; D might be TRBD1 (5 bases). V was trimmed by 9 bases and J by 11 bases, leaving 16 bases between them. The CDR3 length is 11 residues. In germline, CDR1 is SEHNR, CDR2 FQNEAQ (reference sequence). The CDR3 DNA reads as TGTGCCAGTGATCAGGGAGGAAGGGCTTTCTTT. It codes for CASDQGGRAFF. Supplemented by reference TRBV7-9 and TRBJ1-1, the full variable domain reads DTGVSQNPRHKITKRGQNVTFRCDPISEHNRLYWYRQTLGQGPEFLTYFQNEAQLEKSRLLSDRFSAERPKGSFSTLEIQRTEQGDSAMYLCASDQGGRAFFGQGTRLTVV.

V is TRBV25-1 and J is TRBJ2-4, with unresolved D. Deletions cut 2 bases from V and 2 bases from J, with 10 bases between. This CDR3 region has 15 residues. The germline V gene has CDR1 MGHDK and CDR2 SYGVNS. CDR3 sequence (DNA): TGTGCCAGCAGTGAAGTAGTCAGGACCAAAAACATTCAGTACTTC. This translates into CASSEVVRTKNIQYF.

V is TRBV28 and J is TRBJ1-2, with TRBD1 identical over 8 bases. The CDR3 is 15 residues long. V gave up 6 bases and J gave up 6 bases; unmatched junction bases: 12. Germline V gene data show CDR1 as MDHEN and CDR2 as SYDVKM. The CDR3 is CASRGERTGTHGYTF. CDR3 nucleotides: TGTGCCAGCAGGGGGGAAAGGACAGGGACTCATGGCTACACCTTC.